These 12 T cell receptor beta chains originate from one sample sequenced in a study of Ad26.COV2.S vaccination and SARS-CoV-2 variants. Clones were read by immunoSEQ multiplex PCR, and TCRdb kept only the in-frame ones, dropping some. The repertoire includes about 390,000 clones, roughly nine tenths of them detected once, and 3.5% sits in the top ten. The treatment is: some 19 received Ad26.COV2.S at low or high dose, single or two shots; five or six received placebo; per-sample allocation not given. Each sample was drawn 63 days after the first injection (of vaccine or placebo). Specimen: peripheral blood, collected in a trial of Ad26.COV2.S vaccine versus placebo. Receptors were obtained from a person aged 18-60 years who received the Ad26.COV2.S COVID-19 vaccine or a placebo.

The V and J genes are TRBV5-4 and TRBJ2-7, with D unclear. The CDR3 is made up of 14 amino acids. Germline assignment: CDR1 SGHNT and CDR2 YYREEE (reference sequence). The ends were cut back, 0 bases at V and 2 bases at J, with 9 bases in the middle. The CDR3 reads CASSLGAGPYEQYF. The CDR3 nucleotides read TGTGCCAGCAGCTTGGGGGCAGGACCCTACGAGCAGTACTTC.

CDR3: CASSNGLAGINEQFF. DNA of the CDR3: TGCGCCAGCAGCAACGGACTAGCGGGGATCAATGAGCAGTTCTTC. The chain joins TRBV5-1 to TRBJ2-1; TRBD2 matches 12 bases. The ends lost 4 bases at V and 6 bases at J; junction bases unmatched: 5. From germline, CDR1 is SGHRS and CDR2 YFSETQ. The CDR3 length is 15 residues.

The chain combines TRBV5-1 with TRBJ2-7, with a tentative D call TRBD1 (6 bases). The CDR3 spans 15 residues. The germline gives CDR1 SGHRS, CDR2 YFSETQ. V was clipped by 0 bases and J by 5 bases, with 15 bases between them. Written as DNA, the CDR3 is TGCGCCAGCAGCTTGGGGCAGGGGATAATGGACGAGCAGTACTTC. This encodes CASSLGQGIMDEQYF.

This rearrangement joins TRBV11-1 to TRBJ1-1, with no clear D. The germline V and J ends were trimmed by 1 base and 6 bases, with 9 bases remaining between them. The CDR3 sequence is 13 residues long. Germline CDR1 SGHAT, CDR2 FQDESV (reference sequence). The CDR3 spells CASSLEGSAEAFF. The CDR3 bases are TGTGCCAGCAGCTTAGAGGGAAGCGCTGAAGCTTTCTTT.

The chain employs TRBV9 and TRBJ1-5; a possible D gene is TRBD1 (6 bases). The germline V and J ends were trimmed by 3 bases and 1 base, with 11 bases remaining between them. The CDR3 runs to 15 residues. Germline values: CDR1 SGDLS, CDR2 YYNGEE. CDR3 coding DNA: TGTGCCAGCAGCGCCGGGGGCGCGAGCAATCAGCCCCAGCATTTT. Its protein is CASSAGGASNQPQHF.

In this sample, this clone turned up once. The chain combines TRBV15 with TRBJ1-2, with 12 bases matching TRBD1. The CDR3 is 15 residues long. Germline V CDR1 and CDR2: LNHNV, YYDKDF (reference sequence). Losses at the gene ends were 3 bases for V and 7 bases for J; bases not matched to a gene: 6. CDR3 region: CATSSPGTGGVGYTF. The CDR3 bases are TGTGCCACCAGCAGTCCCGGGACAGGGGGCGTTGGCTACACCTTC.

The CDR3 bases are TGTGCCAGCCTTACAGGGGGTCCTCCGTTCTGGGCCAACGTCCTGACTTTC. This codes for CASLTGGPPFWANVLTF. This chain joins TRBV2 and TRBJ2-6, with 8 positions matching TRBD1. Trimming took 8 bases from V and 5 from J; bases not matched to a gene: 14. Per the germline V gene, CDR1 is SNHLY and CDR2 is FYNNEI. The CDR3 runs to 17 residues.

CDR3 region: CASRNPGTGGRANYGYTF. The CDR3 DNA follows: TGTGCCAGCAGGAACCCGGGGACAGGGGGGCGAGCTAACTATGGCTACACCTTC. V usage is TRBV2 and J usage is TRBJ1-2, with 11 bases matching TRBD1. The CDR3 contains 18 residues. Trimming took 6 bases from V and 0 from J; bases not matched to a gene: 12. Germline values: CDR1 SNHLY, CDR2 FYNNEI.

This chain links TRBV5-1 with TRBJ2-1, with TRBD2 matching over 16 bases. Germline lookup yields CDR1 SGHRS and CDR2 YFSETQ. J gave up 6 bases and V 4 bases, and 7 bases lay outside the gene matches. This CDR3 has 17 residues. The CDR3 region is CASSPGTSGGASNEQFF. The CDR3 DNA reads TGCGCCAGCAGCCCGGGGACTAGCGGGGGGGCCAGCAATGAGCAGTTCTTC.

V usage is TRBV6-6 and J usage is TRBJ1-3; D is unclear. The CDR3 has 14 residues. Germline V gene data show CDR1 as MNHNY and CDR2 as SVGAGI (reference sequence). V was clipped by 8 bases and J by 2 bases, with 13 bases between them. CDR3 bases: TGTGCCAGCTCACTCTCTGGGCCTGGAAACACCATATATTTT. Protein product: CASSLSGPGNTIYF.

The CDR3 protein is CASRTGTREQYF. The CDR3 bases are TGTGCCAGCAGAACCGGGACTAGGGAGCAGTACTTC. The genes are TRBV6-5 and TRBJ2-7; the match to TRBD2 covers 8 bases. CDR1 MNHEY and CDR2 SVGAGI come from the germline V gene. J lost 7 bases, V lost 6 bases, and 5 bases had no gene match. The CDR3 has 12 amino acids.

The rearrangement uses TRBV15 and TRBJ1-5, with 11 bases lining up with TRBD1. The CDR3 sequence is 16 residues long. J lost 5 bases, V lost 3 bases, and 6 bases had no gene match. Germline V gene lookup returns CDR1 LNHNV and CDR2 YYDKDF (reference sequence). Written as DNA, the CDR3 is TGTGCCACCAGCAGGGAACCGGGACAGGGGGATCAGCCCCAGCATTTT. Protein product: CATSREPGQGDQPQHF.